The 6 T cell receptor beta chains below were found in one sample sequenced in a study of cytomegalovirus exposure and HLA in healthy donors. The PCR made use of 60 Vbeta and 13 Jbeta primers. TCRdb's table, derived via immunoSEQ multiplex PCR, lists solely in-frame clones and lacks some. This sample yields roughly 250,000 clones, of which around 80% are seen a single time; about 0.29% belongs to the top ten. Input material: PBMCs. These receptors were collected from a girl aged 2 to 10 in good health and CMV-seronegative.

This clone was picked up one time. J is TRBJ2-5 and V is TRBV20-1; D gene ambiguous. Gene TRBJ2-7 matches the end of the DNA better, so the J call may be wrong. The CDR3 totals 11 residues. Germline V lookup: CDR1 DFQATT, CDR2 SNEGSKA (reference sequence). The DNA for the CDR3 is TGCAGTGCTAGAGATAGCTACGAGCAGTACTTC. Translation gives CSARDSYEQYF.

The V gene is TRBV6-5, the J gene TRBJ2-5, with unresolved D. The CDR3 has 14 amino acids. Trimming pared 4 bases from V and 5 bases from J, leaving 14 bases between. The germline gives CDR1 MNHEY, CDR2 SVGAGI. Here the CDR3 DNA reads TGTGCCAGCAGTTTCACCGGAAGGCGGGAGACCCAGTACTTC. Translated: CASSFTGRRETQYF.

This clone has just a few counts. The chain employs TRBV7-2 and TRBJ2-1; 11 nucleotides align to TRBD2. The CDR3 is 14 residues long. Per the germline V gene, CDR1 is SGHTA and CDR2 is FQGNSA. Germline trimming cut 1 base from V and 9 bases from J; bases unmatched to any gene: 2. The CDR3 spells CASSLGGLAVEQFF. Written as DNA, the CDR3 is TGTGCCAGCAGCTTAGGGGGACTAGCGGTTGAGCAGTTCTTC. Supplemented by reference TRBV7-2 and TRBJ2-1, the full variable domain reads GAGVSQSPSNKVTEKGKDVELRCDPISGHTALYWYRQSLGQGLEFLIYFQGNSAPDKSGLPSDRFSAERTGGSVSTLTIQRTQQEDSAVYLCASSLGGLAVEQFFGPGTRLTVL.

CDR3 sequence reads: CASSDFRIDQPQHF. The DNA of the CDR3 is TGTGCCAGCAGTGATTTTCGAATAGATCAGCCCCAGCATTTT. V usage is TRBV2 and J usage is TRBJ1-5; no firm D call. This CDR3 region has 14 residues. Trimming removed 3 bases at V and 5 bases at J, with 11 bases between. The germline V gene encodes CDR1 SNHLY and CDR2 FYNNEI.

This chain links TRBV9 with TRBJ2-5; D gene ambiguous. The CDR3 totals 13 residues. Germline CDR1 is SGDLS and CDR2 is YYNGEE. Trimming removed 2 bases from V and 4 bases from J, with 9 bases in between. The CDR3 sequence: CASSVSSRETQYF. The CDR3 DNA sequence: TGTGCCAGCAGCGTCTCAAGCCGAGAGACCCAGTACTTC.

The V call is TRBV5-6, the J call TRBJ1-1; no clear D. Looked up from germline, CDR1 is SGHDT and CDR2 is YYEEEE. The CDR3 spans 15 residues. V shed 2 bases and J shed 4 bases, with 15 bases lying between them. The CDR3 DNA reads TGTGCCAGCAGCTTTCGGTGGTTCCAGGCCACTGAAGCTTTCTTT. Protein sequence: CASSFRWFQATEAFF. The complete variable domain, with remaining parts taken from reference TRBV5-6 and TRBJ1-1, reads DAGVTQSPTHLIKTRGQQVTLRCSPKSGHDTVSWYQQALGQGPQFIFQYYEEEERQRGNFPDRFSGHQFPNYSSELNVNALLLGDSALYLCASSFRWFQATEAFFGQGTRLTVV.